These 25 T cell receptor beta chains were sequenced from one sample in a study of cytomegalovirus exposure and HLA in healthy donors. The repertoire was sequenced with immunoSEQ multiplex PCR; TCRdb's copy has only in-frame clones and lacks some. The table includes about 360,000 clones, about nine tenths detected once. The sample comprised PBMCs. The receptors were sampled from a woman younger than 35 in good health and CMV-seronegative.

This clone occurred once. Written as DNA, the CDR3 is TGTGCCTGGACGGGTTCTAATGGGGCCAACGTCCTGACTTTC. Its translation: CAWTGSNGANVLTF. V is TRBV30 and J is TRBJ2-6; D is undetermined. This CDR3 region has 14 residues. Germline V CDR1 and CDR2: GTSNPN, SVGIG (reference sequence). Trimming removed 4 bases at V and 3 bases at J, with 10 bases between.

This sequence joins TRBV2 and TRBJ2-1; TRBD1 might be the D (7 bases). The CDR3 length is 15 residues. The V end lost 5 bases, the J end lost 4 bases, and 15 bases lay between the germline ends. Germline V CDR1 and CDR2: SNHLY, FYNNEI. The CDR3 DNA follows: TGTGCCAGCAGTTCTCAGGGGGGTCTATACAATGAGCAGTTCTTC. Encoded protein: CASSSQGGLYNEQFF.

The chain recombines TRBV9 with TRBJ2-1, with D possibly matching TRBD1 (6 bases). The ends were cut back, 4 bases at V and 8 bases at J, with 16 bases in the middle. There are 14 residues in the CDR3. Germline V gene lookup returns CDR1 SGDLS and CDR2 YYNGEE. As DNA, the CDR3 is TGTGCCAGCAGCTCCGGACAGTCTTGGGATGAGCAGTTCTTC. Protein product: CASSSGQSWDEQFF.

This rearrangement joins TRBV19 to TRBJ1-1, with 7 bases lining up with TRBD1. Per the germline V gene, CDR1 is LNHDA and CDR2 is SQIVND (reference sequence). The trim removed 6 bases at V and 6 bases at J, leaving 10 bases unmatched. This CDR3 is built from 14 residues. The DNA of the CDR3 is TGTGCCAGTAGCGATTTGACAGGGATCGCTGAAGCTTTCTTT. Translating it yields CASSDLTGIAEAFF.

The sample holds a few counts of this clone. The chain joins TRBV2 to TRBJ2-6, with TRBD1 matching over 9 bases. V dropped 11 bases and J dropped 0; count of bases not matched to a gene: 11. CDR1 and CDR2 from the germline V gene are SNHLY and FYNNEI. CDR3 size: 17 residues. CDR3 sequence: CARTGTGTVSGANVLTF. Here the CDR3 DNA reads TGTGCCCGAACCGGGACAGGGACGGTCTCTGGGGCCAACGTCCTGACTTTC.

The V and J genes are TRBV9 and TRBJ1-1; TRBD1 is a possible D gene (5 bases). Trimming took off 0 bases at V and 4 bases at J, with 28 bases between the two ends. CDR1 SGDLS and CDR2 YYNGEE come from the germline V gene. The length of the CDR3 is 20 residues. The CDR3: CASSVAGSARERERGTEAFF. The DNA of the CDR3 is TGTGCCAGCAGCGTAGCGGGGTCCGCCAGGGAGCGGGAAAGGGGCACTGAAGCTTTCTTT.

This chain connects TRBV13 to TRBJ2-5, with TRBD2 as a possible D gene (5 bases). The CDR3 runs 15 residues. The germline V and J ends were trimmed by 5 bases and 2 bases, with 15 bases remaining between them. Germline assignment: CDR1 PRHDT and CDR2 FYEKMQ (reference sequence). The CDR3 spells CASSARGGRQETQYF. For the CDR3, the DNA is TGTGCCAGCAGCGCCCGAGGCGGGCGACAAGAGACCCAGTACTTC.

This chain connects TRBV11-2 to TRBJ2-2; D not certain. V was cut by 1 base and J by 0 bases, with 3 bases left in between. Germline lookup yields CDR1 SGHAT and CDR2 FQNNGV. CDR3 length: 14 amino acids. The CDR3 region is CASSLAANTGELFF. The CDR3, as DNA: TGTGCCAGCAGCTTAGCGGCGAACACCGGGGAGCTGTTTTTT.

This CDR3 is CASSLGRGISYEQYF. Written as DNA, the CDR3 is TGTGCCAGCAGCTTAGGCCGCGGGATCTCCTACGAGCAGTACTTC. This chain connects TRBV7-8 to TRBJ2-7, with D maybe TRBD2 (6 bases). The CDR3 loop spans 15 amino acids. Deletions cut 1 base from V and 0 bases from J, with 10 bases between. Germline lookup yields CDR1 SGHVS and CDR2 FQNEAQ.

The chain links TRBV27 to TRBJ1-5; D perhaps matches TRBD1 (5 bases). From germline, CDR1 is MNHEY and CDR2 SMNVEV (reference sequence). The CDR3 runs 17 residues. Deletions cut 6 bases from V and 4 bases from J, with 22 bases between. The CDR3 spells CASSAWGLQGSNQPQHF. The CDR3 coding sequence is TGTGCCAGCAGCGCCTGGGGATTGCAGGGCTCTAATCAGCCCCAGCATTTT.

To note about this clone: A much larger clone differs by one base, so this may be a read error. J is TRBJ1-1 and V is TRBV6-6; D is perhaps TRBD1 (6 bases). Germline CDR1 is MNHNY and CDR2 is SVGAGI (reference sequence). V lost 6 bases, J lost 3 bases, and 8 bases lay in between. The CDR3 is 12 residues long. In nucleotides, the CDR3 is TGTGCCAGCAGACGGACAGACACTGAAGCTTTCTTT. It encodes CASRRTDTEAFF.

The genes are TRBV7-9 and TRBJ2-3, with 8 bases matching TRBD2. Germline V gives CDR1 SEHNR, CDR2 FQNEAQ (reference sequence). The CDR3 runs 15 residues. The trim removed 5 bases at V and 2 bases at J, leaving 6 bases unmatched. The CDR3 region is CASSSRTSPTDTQYF. The CDR3 DNA follows: TGTGCCAGCAGCAGCCGGACTAGCCCCACAGATACGCAGTATTTT.

The chain combines TRBV28 with TRBJ1-4, with unresolved D. CDR1 is MDHEN and CDR2 is SYDVKM in the germline V gene. The V end lost 0 bases, the J end lost 3 bases, and 14 bases lay between the germline ends. The CDR3 is 17 amino acids. CDR3 bases: TGTGCCAGCAGTTTATGGGGTGGAGGGAGAGCTAATGAAAAACTGTTTTTT. This encodes CASSLWGGGRANEKLFF.

The V call is TRBV27, the J call TRBJ1-5; TRBD1 agrees at 8 bases. Germline CDR1 MNHEY, CDR2 SMNVEV (reference sequence). V shed 4 bases and J 0 bases; nucleotides not matched to a gene: 11. This CDR3 spans 18 amino acids. The CDR3 DNA is TGTGCCAGCAGTTCGAGGACAGGGAGTGGTAATAGCAATCAGCCCCAGCATTTT. It yields the protein CASSSRTGSGNSNQPQHF.

This clone occurred once. The chain couples TRBV4-1 to TRBJ1-6; 8 positions match TRBD1. This CDR3 region has 17 residues. V was pared by 1 base and J by 7 bases, with 9 bases of the junction left unmatched. Germline lookup yields CDR1 MGHRA and CDR2 YSYEKL. Written as DNA, the CDR3 is TGCGCCAGCAGCCAAGGACTAAAGGGACAGGTCAATTCACCCCTCCACTTT. This codes for CASSQGLKGQVNSPLHF.

The V call is TRBV18, the J call TRBJ1-5, with 7 bases aligning to TRBD1. Trimming took 4 bases from V and 7 from J; bases not matched to a gene: 7. The CDR3 consists of 14 residues. Germline-derived CDR1 and CDR2 are KGHSH and LQKENI. The CDR3 here is CASSLDRVSQPQHF. The DNA for the CDR3 is TGTGCCAGCTCACTTGACAGGGTCTCGCAGCCCCAGCATTTT.

Concerning this clone itself: Distinct nucleotide sequences in the sample also encode this CDR3. V gene TRBV27 combines with J gene TRBJ2-7, with D maybe TRBD1 (6 bases). The CDR3 covers 14 residues. Germline lookup yields CDR1 MNHEY and CDR2 SMNVEV (reference sequence). Between the trimmed V and J ends, which lost 2 bases and 1 base, there was a span of 9 bases. The CDR3 is CASSLGGRSYEQYF. In nucleotides, the CDR3 is TGTGCCAGCAGTTTAGGGGGCAGATCCTACGAGCAGTACTTC.

The rearrangement links TRBV7-8 to TRBJ2-7; 13 bases fit TRBD2. The junction had 9 bases not matched to a gene; V was cut back by 4 bases and J by 6 bases. The CDR3 contains 16 residues. The V gene's germline CDR1 is SGHVS and CDR2 FQNEAQ. The CDR3, as DNA: TGTGCCAGCAGCTCCCTCCGGACTAGCGGGAGAGGCGAGCAGTACTTC. Protein sequence: CASSSLRTSGRGEQYF.

V usage is TRBV28 and J usage is TRBJ2-3, with 9 bases fitting TRBD2. With 7 bases clipped from V and 0 bases from J, the junction kept 11 bases outside the gene matches. The CDR3 runs to 17 residues. Germline V gives CDR1 MDHEN, CDR2 SYDVKM. In DNA, the CDR3 is TGTGCCAGCACCGCTTCCGGGACTAGCAGAAGCACAGATACGCAGTATTTT. Translating gives CASTASGTSRSTDTQYF.

The J gene is TRBJ1-4, the V gene TRBV30; 8 positions match TRBD1. The CDR3 is 18 amino acids. Trimming removed 0 bases from V and 3 bases from J; junction bases left unmatched: 12. In germline, CDR1 is GTSNPN, CDR2 SVGIG (reference sequence). In DNA, the CDR3 is TGTGCCTGGAGTGTCACAGGGGGACCCGGTATGGCTAATGAAAAACTGTTTTTT. It translates to CAWSVTGGPGMANEKLFF.

This clone came up a few times. This chain connects TRBV4-1 to TRBJ2-7; D gene uncertain. The CDR3 is 13 amino acids. Trimming stripped 0 bases from V and 3 bases from J, with 6 bases between. The germline gives CDR1 MGHRA, CDR2 YSYEKL. CDR3: CASSQDRRYEQYF. The CDR3, as DNA: TGCGCCAGCAGCCAAGACAGGCGCTACGAGCAGTACTTC.

This clone came up a few times. The V call is TRBV15, the J call TRBJ2-5; 14 bases are shared with TRBD2. CDR3 length: 22 amino acids. Trimming at V came to 0 bases and at J to 4 bases, leaving 19 bases not matched to a gene. Looked up from germline, CDR1 is LNHNV and CDR2 is YYDKDF (reference sequence). CDR3 residues: CATSREAPGTSGGTLTRETQYF. The CDR3 region has the DNA TGTGCCACCAGCAGAGAGGCACCTGGGACTAGCGGGGGTACCTTAACGAGAGAGACCCAGTACTTC.

This chain connects TRBV19 to TRBJ1-3; 8 nucleotides agree with TRBD1. V lost 3 bases to trimming and J lost 0 bases; unmatched junction nucleotides: 7. The CDR3 has 17 residues. The germline V gene has CDR1 LNHDA and CDR2 SQIVND (reference sequence). CDR3 protein: CASSIPRTGSSGNTIYF. The CDR3 DNA reads TGTGCCAGTAGTATTCCCCGGACAGGGAGCTCTGGAAACACCATATATTTT.

V and J are TRBV4-1 and TRBJ2-1; possibly TRBD2 for D (6 bases). The germline V gene encodes CDR1 MGHRA and CDR2 YSYEKL. The CDR3 runs to 16 residues. Trimming shortened V by 3 bases and J by 6 bases, and 18 bases separated the two germline ends. The CDR3 nucleotides are TGCGCCAGCAGCCAGAAAGGACTGGCGGGACCCAATGAGCAGTTCTTC. Translated, it gives CASSQKGLAGPNEQFF.

V gene TRBV10-3 combines with J gene TRBJ2-7, with D tentatively TRBD2 (6 bases). Trimming removed 3 bases from V and 3 bases from J, with 12 bases in between. Germline CDR1 reads ENHRY; CDR2 reads SYGVKD. This CDR3 has 14 residues. CDR3 residues: CAISDRAGSYEQYF. The CDR3 bases are TGTGCCATCAGTGATCGCGCGGGAAGCTACGAGCAGTACTTC.